Shown below are 12 T cell receptor beta chains from a single sample sequenced in a study of blood T cell repertoires in COVID-19. The assay was immunoSEQ multiplex PCR, and TCRdb's table has in-frame clones only and misses some. The sample consists of fewer than 60,000 clones, about 79% of them appearing once. Sequenced: peripheral blood. These TCRs come from a human donor in a cohort sampled during active COVID-19.

The chain recombines TRBV19 with TRBJ2-1; the D is unclear. The CDR3 loop spans 13 amino acids. V was cut by 4 bases and J by 5 bases, with 9 bases left in between. The germline CDR1 and CDR2 sequences are LNHDA and SQIVND (reference sequence). The CDR3 DNA sequence: TGTGCCAGTAGTAAAATTCAGGACAATGAGCAGTTCTTC. It translates to CASSKIQDNEQFF. The full variable domain, its missing parts supplied by reference TRBV19 and TRBJ2-1, is DGGITQSPKYLFRKEGQNVTLSCEQNLNHDAMYWYRQDPGQGLRLIYYSQIVNDFQKGDIAEGYSVSREKKESFPLTVTSAQKNPTAFYLCASSKIQDNEQFFGPGTRLTVL.

V and J are TRBV7-6 and TRBJ2-7; TRBD2 agrees at 7 bases. The CDR3 length is 16 residues. V lost 5 bases to trimming and J lost 3 bases; unmatched junction nucleotides: 13. CDR1 is SGHVS and CDR2 is FNYEAQ in the germline V gene. Here the CDR3 reads CASSPQTGRIIYEQYF. The CDR3 nucleotides are TGTGCCAGCAGCCCCCAGACCGGGAGGATTATCTACGAGCAGTACTTC.

The chain recombines TRBV24-1 with TRBJ1-5; a possible D gene is TRBD1 (5 bases). In germline, CDR1 is KGHDR, CDR2 SFDVKD. Trimming stripped 3 bases from V and 5 bases from J, with 19 bases between. The CDR3 loop spans 17 amino acids. DNA of the CDR3: TGTGCCACCAGTGATGCCAGGGATTGGCAGGGCGATCAGCCCCAGCATTTT. Translated: CATSDARDWQGDQPQHF.

The V and J genes are TRBV5-4 and TRBJ2-3; TRBD2 might be the D (5 bases). V was pared by 4 bases and J by 0 bases, with 18 bases between. The CDR3 is made up of 17 amino acids. Germline loops: CDR1 SGHNT, CDR2 YYREEE (reference sequence). The CDR3 DNA reads TGTGCCAGCAGCCTCTGGACTGGCGGTACTAGCACAGATACGCAGTATTTT. This codes for CASSLWTGGTSTDTQYF.

The chain employs TRBV30 and TRBJ2-7; possible D gene TRBD2, 6 bases. The CDR3 spans 14 residues. Germline CDR1 and CDR2: GTSNPN and SVGIG (reference sequence). The ends were cut back, 0 bases at V and 0 bases at J, with 9 bases in the middle. CDR3 region: CAWSVAGPSYEQYF. The CDR3 DNA reads TGTGCCTGGAGTGTAGCGGGCCCCTCCTACGAGCAGTACTTC.

The J gene is TRBJ2-3, the V gene TRBV7-9, with D possibly being TRBD1 (6 bases). Germline loops: CDR1 SEHNR, CDR2 FQNEAQ (reference sequence). CDR3 length: 15 residues. Trimming left V 6 bases short and J 0 bases short, with 13 bases between. The CDR3 DNA reads TGTGCCAGCAGAAGAGGGACACCGAGCACAGATACGCAGTATTTT. This sequence encodes CASRRGTPSTDTQYF.

The gene calls are TRBV10-3 and TRBJ2-1; the match to TRBD1 covers 10 bases. J was trimmed by 6 bases and V by 6 bases; bases with no gene match: 8. The CDR3 spans 15 residues. The germline CDR1 and CDR2 sequences are ENHRY and SYGVKD. CDR3: CAISLGQGQVNEQFF. Here the CDR3 DNA reads TGTGCCATCAGCTTGGGACAGGGGCAGGTCAATGAGCAGTTCTTC.

J is TRBJ1-5 and V is TRBV19, with 8 positions matching TRBD1. The CDR3 is made up of 17 amino acids. Losses at the gene ends were 7 bases for V and 5 bases for J; bases not matched to a gene: 16. Germline-derived CDR1 and CDR2 are LNHDA and SQIVND (reference sequence). The CDR3 here is CASKSQSLQGGDQPQHF. CDR3 nucleotides: TGTGCCAGTAAGTCCCAAAGCCTACAGGGGGGCGATCAGCCCCAGCATTTT. Together with reference TRBV19 and TRBJ1-5, the CDR3 gives the full variable domain: DGGITQSPKYLFRKEGQNVTLSCEQNLNHDAMYWYRQDPGQGLRLIYYSQIVNDFQKGDIAEGYSVSREKKESFPLTVTSAQKNPTAFYLCASKSQSLQGGDQPQHFGDGTRLSIL.

The chain recombines TRBV7-8 with TRBJ2-3; D uncertain. V was shortened by 5 bases and J by 10 bases, with 13 bases between the two germline ends. The CDR3 loop spans 12 amino acids. Per germline, CDR1 SGHVS and CDR2 FQNEAQ. This CDR3 reads CASSVDSSAQYF. CDR3 DNA sequence: TGTGCCAGCAGCGTAGACTCCTCTGCGCAGTATTTT.

The rearrangement joins TRBV6-5 to TRBJ2-1; 12 nucleotides agree with TRBD2. Germline V lookup: CDR1 MNHEY, CDR2 SVGAGI. The trim removed 0 bases at V and 8 bases at J, leaving 5 bases unmatched. The CDR3 consists of 16 residues. The CDR3 sequence: CASSYSTSGRRDEQFF. Here the CDR3 DNA reads TGTGCCAGCAGTTACTCGACTAGCGGGAGAAGGGATGAGCAGTTCTTC.

The chain combines TRBV9 with TRBJ2-7; 16 positions match TRBD2. Germline CDR1 reads SGDLS; CDR2 reads YYNGEE. Trimming took 3 bases from V and 5 from J; bases not matched to a gene: 11. The CDR3 has 18 residues. Here the CDR3 DNA reads TGTGCCAGCAGCGCCAAGGGACTAGCGGGAGGGGCGCGGGACGAGCAGTACTTC. Its protein product is CASSAKGLAGGARDEQYF.

In its sample, this clone ranks as medium-sized (0.01 to 0.1%). The chain carries TRBV4-2 and TRBJ2-7, with 8 bases identical to TRBD1. The V and J ends lost 2 bases and 4 bases, in that order; junction bases with no gene match: 7. CDR1 LGHNA and CDR2 YNFKEQ come from the germline V gene. This CDR3 contains 15 residues. The DNA of the CDR3 is TGTGCCAGCAGCCAATCACCAGGGGGCGTTTACGAGCAGTACTTC. It yields the protein CASSQSPGGVYEQYF.